Listed here are 5 T cell receptor beta chains from one sample, sequenced in a study of shared clonotypes between healthy human individuals. Method: immunoSEQ multiplex PCR; TCRdb's copy keeps in-frame clones and lacks some. Here the sample spans over a million clones, approximately 97% being singletons. Sequencing was performed on naive CD4+ T cells sorted from blood. Sample subset: CD45RA+ positively selected. The receptors here all came from a man aged 30 to 39 in good health.

The chain is built from TRBV4-1 and TRBJ2-3; D gene unclear. Trimming took 0 bases from V and 2 from J, leaving 9 bases between them. The CDR3 spans 15 residues. Germline-derived CDR1 and CDR2 are MGHRA and YSYEKL. The DNA for the CDR3 is TGCGCCAGCAGCCAAGATCCCGCAAACACAGATACGCAGTATTTT. Translated: CASSQDPANTDTQYF.

A few counts support this clone. V usage is TRBV28 and J usage is TRBJ2-7; D perhaps matches TRBD2 (5 bases). Trimming removed 5 bases from V and 6 bases from J, with 11 bases in between. Germline CDR1 is MDHEN and CDR2 is SYDVKM. The CDR3 spans 12 residues. The chain's CDR3 is CASSLQTTEQYF. CDR3 sequence (DNA): TGTGCCAGCAGTCTCCAGACTACCGAGCAGTACTTC.

This sequence joins TRBV9 and TRBJ2-1, with TRBD2 identical over 12 bases. The CDR3 runs 18 residues. Germline V lookup: CDR1 SGDLS, CDR2 YYNGEE. Trimming removed 1 base from V and 6 bases from J; junction bases left unmatched: 11. DNA for the CDR3: TGTGCCAGCAGCGTATACCCTGCGGCTAGCGGGAGGGCCAATGAGCAGTTCTTC. Residues: CASSVYPAASGRANEQFF.

The chain is built from TRBV18 and TRBJ2-2; 12 bases agree with TRBD2. The V and J ends lost 4 bases and 3 bases, in that order; junction bases with no gene match: 0. This CDR3 is built from 15 residues. In germline, CDR1 is KGHSH, CDR2 LQKENI. This chain's CDR3 is CASSRLAGDTGELFF. In DNA, the CDR3 is TGTGCCAGCTCACGACTAGCGGGAGACACCGGGGAGCTGTTTTTT.

The rearrangement uses TRBV19 and TRBJ2-2, with TRBD2 matching 8 bases. This CDR3 spans 15 amino acids. CDR1 and CDR2 (germline): LNHDA, SQIVND (reference sequence). V dropped 6 bases and J dropped 10; count of bases not matched to a gene: 13. CDR3 region: CASRPPAGGLVELFF. CDR3 DNA sequence: TGTGCCAGTAGACCCCCGGCGGGAGGCTTGGTGGAGCTGTTTTTT.